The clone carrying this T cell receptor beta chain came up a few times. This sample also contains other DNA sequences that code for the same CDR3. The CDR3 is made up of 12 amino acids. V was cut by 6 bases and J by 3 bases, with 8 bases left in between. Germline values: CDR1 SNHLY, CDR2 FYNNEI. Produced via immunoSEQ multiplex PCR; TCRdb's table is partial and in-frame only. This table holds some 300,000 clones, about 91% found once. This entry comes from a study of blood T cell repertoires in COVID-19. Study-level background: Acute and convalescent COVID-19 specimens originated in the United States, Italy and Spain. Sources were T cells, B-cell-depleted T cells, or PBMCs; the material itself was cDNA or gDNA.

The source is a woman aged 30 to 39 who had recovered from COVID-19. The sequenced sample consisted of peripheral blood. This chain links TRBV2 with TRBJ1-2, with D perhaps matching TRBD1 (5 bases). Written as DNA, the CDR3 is TGTGCCAGCAGGGGGGGAGACTATGGCTACACCTTC. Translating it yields CASRGGDYGYTF.